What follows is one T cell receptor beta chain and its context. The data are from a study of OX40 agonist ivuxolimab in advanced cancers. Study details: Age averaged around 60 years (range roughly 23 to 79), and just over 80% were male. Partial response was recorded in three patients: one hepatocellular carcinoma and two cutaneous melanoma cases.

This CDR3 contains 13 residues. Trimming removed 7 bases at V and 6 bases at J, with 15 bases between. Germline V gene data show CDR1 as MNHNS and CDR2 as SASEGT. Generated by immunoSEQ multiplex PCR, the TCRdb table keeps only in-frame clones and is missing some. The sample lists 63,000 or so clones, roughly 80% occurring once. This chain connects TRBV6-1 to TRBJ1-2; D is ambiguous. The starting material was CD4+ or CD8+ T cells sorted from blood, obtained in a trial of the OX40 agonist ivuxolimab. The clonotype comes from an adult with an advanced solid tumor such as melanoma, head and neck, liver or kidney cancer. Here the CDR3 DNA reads TGTGCCAGCAAGGAGTGGAGCGATGATGGCTACACCTTC. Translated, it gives CASKEWSDDGYTF.